Reported below is one T cell receptor (beta chain). Described time point: patch test 1, 2 weeks after DPC sensitization. The treatment: therapeutic diphenylcyclopropenone sensitization with weekly scalp DPC. Phlebotomy was performed prior to application of every patch test. The data stem from a study of human T cells and chemical hapten exposure. The wider study: The sensitizing agent was 2% DPC, placed on 2 cm by 2 cm of upper inner arm skin.

The CDR3 loop spans 13 amino acids. Trimming removed 4 bases from V and 3 bases from J, with 7 bases in between. Germline V gene lookup returns CDR1 SGHRS and CDR2 YFSETQ. In the original workflow: The number of TCRs in each sample had a median of approximately 99,000 and spanned roughly 23,224 to 750,000. TCRdb independently ran MiXCR on the RACE reads; one entry per CDR3 protein. These V and J calls derive from TCRdb rather than the authors' analysis. The data hold roughly 200,000 distinct CDR3 sequences, with approximately 20% observed a single time. J is TRBJ2-2 and V is TRBV5-1; D is unclear. The clonotype originates from a woman aged 50 to 60 with alopecia areata. Some clones in this sample may be carry-over from other donors' samples. The sequences come from whole blood, collected in connection with sensitization to the hapten diphenylcyclopropenone (DPC). The CDR3 loop is CASSELYTGELFF. CDR3 nucleotide sequence: TGCGCCAGCAGCGAACTGTACACCGGGGAGCTGTTTTTT.